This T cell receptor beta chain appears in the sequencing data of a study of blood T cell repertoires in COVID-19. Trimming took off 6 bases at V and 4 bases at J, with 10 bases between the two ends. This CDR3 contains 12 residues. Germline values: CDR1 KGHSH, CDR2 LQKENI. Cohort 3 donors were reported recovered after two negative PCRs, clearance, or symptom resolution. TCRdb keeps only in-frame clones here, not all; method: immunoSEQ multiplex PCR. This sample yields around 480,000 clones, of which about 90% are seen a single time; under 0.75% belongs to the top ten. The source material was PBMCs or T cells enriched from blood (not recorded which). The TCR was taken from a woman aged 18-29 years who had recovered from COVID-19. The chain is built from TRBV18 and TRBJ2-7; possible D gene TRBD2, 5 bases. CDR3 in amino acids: CASSTSTYEQYF. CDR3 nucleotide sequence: TGTGCCAGCTCCACTAGTACGTACGAGCAGTACTTC.